The 25 T cell receptor beta chains presented below share a single source sample, sequenced in a study of T cells in women clearing cervical HPV infection. Generated by immunoSEQ multiplex PCR, the TCRdb table keeps only in-frame clones and is missing some. The sample holds around 46,000 clones. The sequenced sample was blood buffy coat. These receptors all stem from a woman between 18 and 75 years old with a cervical HPV16 infection that either progressed to CIN3+ or cleared (not recorded which).

In regard to this clone: The read ends 3 residues early relative to the CDR3; the germline J gene fills the gap. The V call is TRBV2, the J call TRBJ2-7; 9 nucleotides align to TRBD1. The V gene end was trimmed by 0 bases and the J gene end by 5 bases; junction bases not matched to a gene: 5. The germline V gene has CDR1 SNHLY and CDR2 FYNNEI. The CDR3 totals 15 residues. CDR3 residues: CASSEAGQGWHEQYF. Partial CDR3 DNA: TGTGCCAGCAGTGAAGCTGGACAGGGGTGGCACGAG.

Concerning this clone itself: The read falls 3 residues short of the CDR3 end, and the missing part is taken from the germline J gene. The chain carries TRBV6-1 and TRBJ2-7; TRBD1 matches 8 bases. CDR1 and CDR2 from the germline V gene are MNHNS and SASEGT. The CDR3 has 15 residues. Losses at the gene ends were 0 bases for V and 6 bases for J; bases not matched to a gene: 7. CDR3 amino acids: CASSEAHRGVAEQYF. CDR3 DNA, as far as it was read: TGTGCCAGCAGTGAAGCGCACAGGGGGGTGGCCGAG.

Details on this clone: The read terminates 3 residues ahead of where the CDR3 ends, so the germline J gene completes it. The chain combines TRBV20-1 with TRBJ2-7, with D possibly TRBD2 on 6 matching bases. The CDR3 covers 14 residues. Germline V gene sequence: CDR1 DFQATT, CDR2 SNEGSKA (reference sequence). The V and J ends lost 5 bases and 3 bases respectively, with 17 bases between them. Incomplete CDR3 DNA: TGCAGTGCTCCCGGTTTGGGGGGTAACTACGAG. Amino acids: CSAPGLGGNYE. The full CDR3 is CSAPGLGGNYEQYF.

On this clone itself: The CDR3 goes on 3 residues after the read ends, and that part is filled in from the germline J gene. The chain joins TRBV19 to TRBJ2-5, with TRBD1 identical over 9 bases. The germline gives CDR1 LNHDA, CDR2 SQIVND (reference sequence). V was clipped by 5 bases and J by 3 bases; unmatched bases: 4. The CDR3 sequence is 14 residues long. CDR3 residues: CASSLGTGKETQYF. The covered CDR3 bases are TGTGCCAGTAGTCTCGGGACAGGGAAAGAGACC. The whole variable domain, filled in from reference TRBV19 and TRBJ2-5, reads DGGITQSPKYLFRKEGQNVTLSCEQNLNHDAMYWYRQDPGQGLRLIYYSQIVNDFQKGDIAEGYSVSREKKESFPLTVTSAQKNPTAFYLCASSLGTGKETQYFGPGTRLLVL.

A word on this clone: Coverage ceases 3 residues before the CDR3 finishes, and the germline J gene fills in the end. The J gene is TRBJ1-2, the V gene TRBV19; the D is unclear. Trimming cost V 5 bases and J 6 bases, with 19 bases left between them. CDR1 is LNHDA and CDR2 is SQIVND in the germline V gene (reference sequence). CDR3 length equals 15 residues. The part of the CDR3 DNA that was read is TGTGCCAGTAGTCCCAGTGAGGTAAACGGGGATGGC. It is translated as CASSPSEVNGDG. The full CDR3 reads CASSPSEVNGDGYTF.

With respect to this clone: The read stops 3 residues short of the end of the CDR3; the missing end is completed from the germline J gene. This chain joins TRBV20-1 and TRBJ2-5; TRBD2 matches 12 bases. V lost 3 bases and J lost 0; bases outside the gene matches: 5. The V gene's germline CDR1 is DFQATT and CDR2 SNEGSKA (reference sequence). The CDR3 is made up of 16 amino acids. The CDR3 here is CSASLRTSGDQETQYF. Incomplete CDR3 DNA: TGCAGTGCTAGCTTGCGGACTAGCGGGGACCAAGAGACC.

As for this clone: Read sequence stops 3 residues before the CDR3 end, and the germline J gene provides the missing end. The chain carries TRBV11-2 and TRBJ2-7; no clear D. This CDR3 spans 14 amino acids. Trimming removed 3 bases from V and 6 bases from J, with 15 bases in between. Germline assignment: CDR1 SGHAT and CDR2 FQNNGV. CDR3 DNA (partial): TGTGCCAGCAGCTTCACAGAGAACGTGGGCGAG. The encoded protein is CASSFTENVGE. The complete CDR3 protein is CASSFTENVGEQYF.

Concerning this clone: The read ends 3 residues before the CDR3 terminus; that terminus is restored from the germline J gene. The chain links TRBV20-1 to TRBJ2-3, with D perhaps given as TRBD1 or TRBD2 (5 bases each). Germline CDR1 is DFQATT and CDR2 is SNEGSKA (reference sequence). CDR3 length: 15 residues. The chain's CDR3 is CSASYVKGSWETQYF. The covered CDR3 bases are TGCAGTGCTAGTTATGTAAAGGGGAGTTGGGAGACG.

Comments on this clone: The read terminates 3 residues ahead of where the CDR3 ends, so the germline J gene completes it. J is TRBJ2-2 and V is TRBV20-1, with D possibly TRBD2 on 6 matching bases. Trimming removed 1 base from V and 0 bases from J, with 12 bases in between. This CDR3 comprises 16 residues. Germline values: CDR1 DFQATT, CDR2 SNEGSKA (reference sequence). This CDR3 reads CSARAAGRPNTGELFF. The sequenced CDR3 bases are TGCAGTGCTAGAGCAGCGGGTCGACCGAACACCGGGGAG.

As for this clone: From the germline J gene comes the end of the CDR3, since the read stops 3 residues before it. The J gene is TRBJ2-4, the V gene TRBV30, with D tentatively TRBD2 (5 bases). Germline CDR1 GTSNPN, CDR2 SVGIG (reference sequence). The CDR3 is 13 residues long. CDR3 DNA (partial): TGTGCCTGGAGTGTACGGCCAGCGGTTGGT. The encoded protein is CAWSVRPAVG. From start to end, the CDR3 is CAWSVRPAVGQYF.

On this clone itself: The read stops 3 residues short of the end of the CDR3; the missing end is completed from the germline J gene. The chain links TRBV14 to TRBJ1-2, with D possibly TRBD1 on 5 matching bases. CDR1 and CDR2 from the germline V gene are SGHDN and FVKESK. V shed 9 bases and J shed 5 bases, with 13 bases lying between them. The CDR3 length is 12 residues. The CDR3 spells CARGDSPYGYTF. The sequenced CDR3 bases are TGTGCCAGGGGAGACAGCCCTTATGGC.

About this clone: The CDR3 end falls 3 residues outside the read, so it is completed with the germline J gene. The chain has TRBV30 and TRBJ2-3; 9 bases match TRBD1. The length of the CDR3 is 14 residues. Germline CDR1 and CDR2: GTSNPN and SVGIG (reference sequence). The CDR3 loop reads CAWSLTGGLETQYF. The CDR3 bases that were read are TGTGCCTGGAGCCTGACAGGGGGACTGGAGACG.

Worth noting for this clone: With the read ending 3 residues before the CDR3 end, the germline J gene is used to fill in that end. The chain combines TRBV30 with TRBJ1-5; maybe TRBD1 (6 bases). CDR1 is GTSNPN, CDR2 SVGIG, per germline (reference sequence). The CDR3 length is 13 residues. Trimming removed 1 base from V and 5 bases from J, with 9 bases in between. Incomplete CDR3 DNA: TGTGCCTGGAGTGGCCCAGGGGATCAGCCC. Encoded protein: CAWSGPGDQP. Given in full, the CDR3 is CAWSGPGDQPQHF. The full variable domain, its missing parts supplied by reference TRBV30 and TRBJ1-5, is SQTIHQWPATLVQPVGSPLSLECTVEGTSNPNLYWYRQAAGRGLQLLFYSVGIGQISSEVPQNLSASRPQDRQFILSSKKLLLSDSGFYLCAWSGPGDQPQHFGDGTRLSIL.

Turning to this clone: The sequenced fragment ends 3 residues before the CDR3 boundary, so the rest is inferred from the germline J gene. The gene calls are TRBV13 and TRBJ1-4; TRBD1 is a possible D gene (6 bases). The V end was cut by 6 bases, the J end by 7 bases, with 15 bases between. Germline V CDR1 and CDR2: PRHDT, FYEKMQ (reference sequence). The CDR3 is made up of 14 amino acids. Partial CDR3 DNA: TGTGCCAGCAGGGGAGATGAACAGGGTGAAAAA. Protein sequence: CASRGDEQGEK. The whole CDR3 reads CASRGDEQGEKLFF.

Concerning this clone itself: The read comes to an end 3 residues before the CDR3 does, leaving the germline J gene to fill in the end. J is TRBJ2-5 and V is TRBV5-1; the match to TRBD2 covers 12 bases. V trimming: 1 base; J trimming: 2 bases; junction bases outside the gene matches: 3. CDR1 is SGHRS and CDR2 is YFSETQ in the germline V gene. The CDR3 covers 16 residues. CDR3 residues: CASSLTGTSGQETQYF. The sequenced part of the CDR3 DNA is TGCGCCAGCAGCTTGACAGGGACTAGCGGGCAAGAGACC.

With respect to this clone: The read comes to an end 3 residues before the CDR3 does, leaving the germline J gene to fill in the end. This sequence joins TRBV18 and TRBJ2-7; the match to TRBD1 covers 9 bases. The CDR3 runs 15 residues. Germline lookup yields CDR1 KGHSH and CDR2 LQKENI. V shed 3 bases, J shed 3 bases, and the junction held 6 bases outside the gene matches. The CDR3 DNA, read in part, is TGTGCCAGCTCACCTGAGGACAGGGGTGGCTACGAG. Residues: CASSPEDRGGYE. The entire CDR3 protein is CASSPEDRGGYEQYF.

The chain's CDR3 is CASTPTGTGGYEQYF. The sequenced part of the CDR3 DNA is TGTGCCAGTACCCCAACGGGGACAGGGGGATACGAG. The chain employs TRBV19 and TRBJ2-7, with TRBD1 identical over 11 bases. The read terminates 3 residues before the CDR3 end, so the remaining end is supplied by the germline J gene. The germline CDR1 and CDR2 sequences are LNHDA and SQIVND (reference sequence). This CDR3 is 15 amino acids long. J gave up 4 bases and V 7 bases, and 9 bases lay outside the gene matches.

About this clone itself: A junction end diverges from the germline sequence, so it may reflect a read error. The CDR3 goes on 3 residues after the read ends, and that part is filled in from the germline J gene. V is TRBV7-3 and J is TRBJ1-5, with 8 bases identical to TRBD1. The CDR3 loop spans 16 amino acids. CDR1 is SGHTA, CDR2 FQGTGA, per germline. The DNA read from the CDR3 is TGTGCCAACAGCTTAGGTGGGACAGGCGCTCTTGCGCCC. It translates to CANSLGGTGALAP. The full-length CDR3 reads as CANSLGGTGALAPQHF. The complete variable domain, with remaining parts taken from reference TRBV7-3 and TRBJ1-5, reads GAGVSQTPSNKVTEKGKYVELRCDPISGHTALYWYRQSLGQGPEFLIYFQGTGAADDSGLPNDRFFAVRPEGSVSTLKIQRTERGDSAVYLCANSLGGTGALAPQHFGDGTRLSIL.

To note about this clone: Coverage ceases 3 residues before the CDR3 finishes, and the germline J gene fills in the end. V gene TRBV7-8 combines with J gene TRBJ2-7; a possible D gene is TRBD1 (6 bases). Trimming removed 5 bases at V and 6 bases at J, with 17 bases between. The CDR3 extends over 14 amino acids. The germline gives CDR1 SGHVS, CDR2 FQNEAQ. The CDR3 sequence is CASSPRTEIIEQYF. The part of the CDR3 DNA that was read is TGTGCCAGCAGCCCCAGGACAGAGATAATCGAG.

Comments on this clone: The read ends 3 residues shy of where the CDR3 ends; the end is completed using the germline J gene. The chain couples TRBV29-1 to TRBJ2-6; D perhaps matches TRBD1 (7 bases). V dropped 5 bases and J dropped 5 bases, with 16 bases sitting between them. The germline V gene has CDR1 SQVTM and CDR2 ANQGSEA. The CDR3 runs to 15 residues. The CDR3 bases that were read are TGCAGCGTTCGACAGGGAGGTCTGCGGGCCAACGTC. It is translated as CSVRQGGLRANV. The full CDR3 protein reads CSVRQGGLRANVLTF.

With respect to this clone: The read finishes 3 residues shy of the CDR3 end, and the germline J gene is used to complete it. This chain uses TRBV13 with TRBJ1-2; TRBD1 is a possible D gene (6 bases). This CDR3 comprises 12 residues. Germline V gives CDR1 PRHDT, CDR2 FYEKMQ (reference sequence). CDR3 in amino acids: CASSLDRAGYTF. The covered CDR3 bases are TGTGCCAGCAGCTTAGACAGGGCGGGC.

As for this clone: The read is 3 residues too short to cover the CDR3 end, so that end is filled in from the germline J gene. The chain employs TRBV7-9 and TRBJ1-2; unclear D gene. This CDR3 spans 14 amino acids. Trimming stripped 5 bases from V and 1 base from J, with 11 bases between. CDR1 and CDR2 from the germline V gene are SEHNR and FQNEAQ (reference sequence). The CDR3 loop is CASSLSGDNYGYTF. CDR3 bases read: TGTGCCAGCAGCCTCTCCGGGGATAACTATGGC.

A remark on this clone: Sequencing ends 3 residues short of the CDR3 end; the germline J gene provides the rest. The rearrangement uses TRBV2 and TRBJ2-1, with 8 positions matching TRBD2. There are 12 residues in the CDR3. The J segment lost 8 bases and the V segment lost 8 bases, leaving 5 bases of the junction unmatched. Germline V lookup: CDR1 SNHLY, CDR2 FYNNEI. The sequenced CDR3 bases are TGTGCCAGCTCGTTCGGGGGGGATGAG. This encodes CASSFGGDE. The whole CDR3 sequence is CASSFGGDEQFF.

Regarding this clone: The CDR3 end is not reached by the read, which stops 3 residues before it; the germline J gene fills it in. The same CDR3 can be traced to other DNA sequences in this sample. The chain carries TRBV7-9 and TRBJ1-3; a possible D gene is TRBD1 (5 bases). Germline CDR1 SEHNR, CDR2 FQNEAQ (reference sequence). The CDR3 has 14 amino acids. This chain's CDR3 is CASSLDQGGSAIYF. The covered CDR3 bases are TGTGCCAGCAGCTTAGACCAGGGAGGGAGCGCG.

To note about this clone: Read data end 3 residues before the CDR3 end; the end is taken from the germline J gene. The chain couples TRBV7-8 to TRBJ1-6; 12 bases match TRBD1. Per germline, CDR1 SGHVS and CDR2 FQNEAQ. Losses at the gene ends were 5 bases for V and 9 bases for J; bases not matched to a gene: 8. The CDR3 totals 16 residues. The covered CDR3 bases are TGTGCCAGCAGCGTCGGGACAGGGGGCTTTGGTTCACCC. Amino acids: CASSVGTGGFGSP. The whole CDR3 sequence reads CASSVGTGGFGSPLHF.